The clone carrying this TCR beta chain came up a few times. Its antigen is currently unknown. Germline-derived CDR1 and CDR2 are SEHNR and FQNEAQ (reference sequence). This CDR3 is built from 15 residues. The V and J ends lost 5 bases and 4 bases, in that order; junction bases with no gene match: 8. Amplification of TCR beta CDR3 regions used RNA as the template. HTBI primers were used for first-round RT-PCR of the TCR CDR3. TCRdb analysed the multiplex PCR reads with MiXCR anew, one entry per CDR3 protein. The sample includes approximately 400,000 distinct CDR3 sequences, about 15% of them seen just once. The sample comes from a study of T cells in Graves' hyperthyroidism and ophthalmopathy. Turning to the study itself: At the time of initial diagnosis and before any treatment, peripheral blood was collected.

Study results and caveats: In the analysis, a 13 V-J model separated ophthalmopathy from stable hyperthyroidism.

Stable Graves' hyperthyroidism denoted no ophthalmopathy progression over 18 months. Uncontrolled infection, other autoimmune disease, pregnancy and lactation each barred patients from inclusion. This chain connects TRBV7-9 to TRBJ1-1; 9 bases align to TRBD1. Material: blood. The sequence derives from an older woman with Graves' hyperthyroidism. Written as DNA, the CDR3 is TGTGCCAGCAGCCGCACAGGGGGCCGGAGCACTGAAGCTTTCTTT. This translates into CASSRTGGRSTEAFF.